This T cell receptor (beta chain) was profiled in a study of memory CD4+ T cells and cytomegalovirus serostatus. Study conclusions and caveats: The CMV-associated TCR signature appears largely within the CD4+ memory repertoire. CD4+ memory repertoires contained about 40% of the 164 reported CMV TCRbeta sequences.

Germline V CDR1 and CDR2: SEHNR, FQNEAQ (reference sequence). Trimming pared 6 bases from V and 0 bases from J, leaving 12 bases between. This CDR3 is built from 15 residues. Single viable CD3+CD4+CD8-CD45RO+ cells were sorted as the memory CD4+ T cells. In the authors' workflow: Out-of-frame sequences were removed, leaving a few million distinct TCRbeta sequences. Here immunoSEQ multiplex PCR was the method, and the copy in TCRdb shows in-frame clones only, minus some. That table supplies the V and J calls and clone size; D and trimming were determined from the DNA. The table shows about 59,000 clones, with about 81% occurring only once. This clone has more than one count but fewer than ten. Its antigen is as yet unknown. Other nucleotide sequences from this sample produce the same CDR3.

This chain links TRBV7-9 with TRBJ1-5; no reliable D call. The TCR originated in an adult in good health and CMV-seronegative. The sequencing input was memory CD4+ T cells from blood. This CDR3 is CASSLGGYSNQPQHF. In DNA, the CDR3 is TGTGCCAGCAGTCTCGGAGGGTATAGCAATCAGCCCCAGCATTTT.